This TCR beta chain was identified during a study of low-dose radiotherapy and immunotherapy resistance in tumors (dated by TCRdb to between 2021 and 2024). General notes on the study: Cohort 1 received 0.5 Gy per fraction every 2 weeks, with a prescribed total PTV dose of 6.5 Gy. Every two weeks, patients got intravenous cyclophosphamide at 200 mg/m2, given one day ahead of each radiation and immunotherapy administration. Patients took aspirin 300 mg orally once daily for four cycles, starting on cycle 1 day 1. In Cohort 2, 1 Gy per fraction was delivered every two weeks, for a total of 13 Gy over 26 weeks. Eight patients were included in the translational analysis, namely three from the first dose cohort plus the first five from the second dose cohort. No randomization into treatment groups was done for the people taking part in the trial. Nivolumab and ipilimumab were both given intravenously, with nivolumab at a 240 mg flat dose every two weeks and ipilimumab at 1 mg/kg every six weeks.

The germline V gene provides CDR1 SGHTA and CDR2 FQGTGA. Trimming accounts for 1 base at V and 7 bases at J, while the number of junction bases matched to no gene is 5. From the cysteine through the phenylalanine, the CDR3 covers 15 amino acids. Only CDR3 DNA is held: 45 bases, read in frame from base 1. The label giving this sample's time point can be read as: after trial treatment. The meaning of the sample's treatment or condition label: LDRT plus nivolumab, ipilimumab, low-dose cyclophosphamide and aspirin (RACIN trial). Donors were enrolled in RACIN, a single-arm phase I dose-escalation trial combining nivolumab, ipilimumab, aspirin, low-dose cyclophosphamide and low-dose radiotherapy. Eligible patients had advanced, TIL-negative solid tumors. Sequencing took place on an Illumina HiSeq 2500. To make first-strand cDNA, Superscript III was used along with a set of TRAV- and TRBV-specific primers so that both the TCRalpha and TCRbeta chains were covered. TCRs were amplified for 20 to 25 PCR cycles with Phusion, using a constant-region primer paired with the adapter attached to the V primers. Isolated mRNA was amplified with the MessageAmp II aRNA Amplification Kit, using a roughly 15-hour in vitro transcription at 37°C. The Dynabeads mRNA DIRECT Purification Kit was used to isolate the mRNA for TCR sequencing. Indexed Illumina adapters were added in a second roughly 26-cycle Phusion PCR, and the resulting products were purified with AMPure XP beads. As for how the authors treated the data: Using custom Perl scripts, TCR sequences encoding the same protein were pooled, out-of-frame sequences were removed, and the abundance of each clonotype was computed. Any TCR sequence supported by only a single read was excluded from analysis. Repertoire metrics included Shannon entropy, Gini index, clonality, richness, and frequency of TCRs shared between repertoires. TCRdb reprocessing: public reads trimmed at Q25 with fastp, clones called with MiXCR, in-frame beta chains kept. Rows with a matching CDR3 protein are joined into one entry that keeps the most common DNA and genes. Here the V and J calls rest on TCRdb's processing, not on the authors' analysis. The sample table records tens of thousands of distinct CDR3 sequences; roughly 19% of these occur just once. The top ten clones comprise 9.5% to 15% of the sample.

This clonotype was detected ten times or more. The antigen it recognizes is unknown. No much larger clonotype is one base removed from it; base qualities were not supplied. The sequence derives from a female donor with ovarian cancer. Recombination joined TRBV7-3 with TRBJ2-1; TRBD1 lines up with 9 middle nucleotides. The sequenced sample was PBMCs, obtained after low-dose radiotherapy plus immunotherapy. The DNA reads TGTGCCAGCAGCTTAATTCCCGACAGGGGGAATGAGCAGTTCTTC. It encodes CASSLIPDRGNEQFF. Here the CDR3 is joined to the reference TRBV7-3 and TRBJ2-1 genes, and the full variable domain is: GAGVSQTPSNKVTEKGKYVELRCDPISGHTALYWYRQSLGQGPEFLIYFQGTGAADDSGLPNDRFFAVRPEGSVSTLKIQRTERGDSAVYLCASSLIPDRGNEQFFGPGTRLTVL.